The next 14 T cell receptor beta chains were all read from a single sample in a study of blood T cell repertoires in COVID-19. Profiling relied on immunoSEQ multiplex PCR, and the TCRdb table lists in-frame clones only, not all of them. The sample has 300,000 to 450,000 clones, about 90% seen once. Sequenced sample: PBMCs or T cells enriched from blood (not recorded which). Receptors were obtained from a man in his forties in a cohort exposed to, infected with or recovered from COVID-19 (not recorded which).

This chain links TRBV20-1 with TRBJ2-3; 9 bases are shared with TRBD2. Germline CDR1 reads DFQATT; CDR2 reads SNEGSKA (reference sequence). The CDR3 has 14 amino acids. Trimming at V came to 3 bases and at J to 4 bases, leaving 5 bases not matched to a gene. For the CDR3, the DNA is TGCAGTGCTAGTGGTAGCGGGAGTGCAGATACGCAGTATTTT. It encodes CSASGSGSADTQYF.

In DNA form, the CDR3 reads TGTGCCAGCAGCAAAGACAAGTACGAGCAGTACTTC. Translated: CASSKDKYEQYF. V is TRBV21-1 and J is TRBJ2-7; the D call TRBD1 from the table was never checked on the DNA. TRBV21-1 is deemed a pseudogene. The CDR3 is 12 amino acids.

The CDR3, as DNA: TGTGCCAGCGGCACCCAGGGTCCCGGGGAGCTGTTTTTT. Amino acids: CASGTQGPGELFF. The chain employs TRBV28 and TRBJ2-2; D possibly corresponds to TRBD1 (5 bases). This CDR3 is 13 amino acids long. CDR1 is MDHEN and CDR2 is SYDVKM in the germline V gene. The ends were cut back, 8 bases at V and 6 bases at J, with 13 bases in the middle.

The rearrangement joins TRBV3-1 (or the pseudogene TRBV3-2) to TRBJ1-3; 7 positions match TRBD1. Per the germline V gene, CDR1 is LGHDT and CDR2 is YNNKEL (reference sequence). The ends lost 6 bases at V and 0 bases at J; junction bases unmatched: 11. This CDR3 is 17 amino acids long. Here the CDR3 reads CASSPRTGLSSGNTIYF. In nucleotides, the CDR3 is TGTGCCAGCAGTCCACGGACAGGCCTCAGCTCTGGAAACACCATATATTTT.

The chain links TRBV5-1 to TRBJ2-1, with TRBD1 matching 9 bases. Losses at the gene ends were 4 bases for V and 0 bases for J; bases not matched to a gene: 5. This CDR3 has 16 residues. Germline CDR1 is SGHRS and CDR2 is YFSETQ. The CDR3: CASSAQGATSYNEQFF. The CDR3 DNA reads as TGCGCCAGCAGCGCACAGGGGGCAACCTCCTACAATGAGCAGTTCTTC.

The rearrangement links TRBV25-1 to TRBJ2-2; TRBD2 is a possible D gene (5 bases). Per the germline V gene, CDR1 is MGHDK and CDR2 is SYGVNS. Trimming left V 2 bases short and J 2 bases short, with 9 bases between. This CDR3 region has 15 residues. In DNA, the CDR3 is TGTGCCAGCAGTGAACGGGATCTTAACACCGGGGAGCTGTTTTTT. Translating it yields CASSERDLNTGELFF.

The chain recombines TRBV25-1 with TRBJ2-1; 7 bases align to TRBD2. The CDR3 loop spans 13 amino acids. Germline values: CDR1 MGHDK, CDR2 SYGVNS. After removal of 3 bases from V and 7 bases from J, the junction contained 3 bases not matched to a gene. The CDR3 DNA follows: TGTGCCAGCAGTGACCAGGGAGGGAATGAGCAGTTCTTC. This codes for CASSDQGGNEQFF.

V usage is TRBV27 and J usage is TRBJ1-2; D call uncertain. V lost 6 bases and J lost 4, with 6 bases in between. Germline V gene lookup returns CDR1 MNHEY and CDR2 SMNVEV (reference sequence). This CDR3 is 11 amino acids long. The CDR3: CASRDFYGYTF. The CDR3 nucleotides are TGTGCCAGCAGGGACTTCTATGGCTACACCTTC.

The rearrangement links TRBV7-3 to TRBJ1-1; a possible D gene is TRBD1 (6 bases). The CDR3 is made up of 14 amino acids. Germline V gene data show CDR1 as SGHTA and CDR2 as FQGTGA. The V end lost 5 bases, the J end lost 5 bases, and 15 bases lay between the germline ends. CDR3 sequence: CASSQQGGSTEAFF. The CDR3 nucleotides are TGTGCCAGCAGCCAACAGGGTGGGTCTACTGAAGCTTTCTTT.

The chain links TRBV6-1 to TRBJ2-7; perhaps TRBD2 as D (6 bases). The CDR3 has 13 amino acids. Deletions cut 1 base from V and 10 bases from J, with 14 bases between. Per germline, CDR1 MNHNS and CDR2 SASEGT. The CDR3 region is CASSEDGGRNQYF. CDR3 coding DNA: TGTGCCAGCAGTGAAGATGGAGGGAGGAACCAGTACTTC.

V gene TRBV6-1 combines with J gene TRBJ2-5, with 7 bases fitting TRBD2. From germline, CDR1 is MNHNS and CDR2 SASEGT. The CDR3 loop spans 14 amino acids. Germline trimming cut 2 bases from V and 4 bases from J; bases unmatched to any gene: 4. CDR3 sequence (DNA): TGTGCCAGCAGTGAAAACTGGGGGGGAGAGACCCAGTACTTC. It is translated as CASSENWGGETQYF.

The chain uses TRBV4-2 and TRBJ1-4; D perhaps matches TRBD1 (5 bases). Germline assignment: CDR1 LGHNA and CDR2 YNFKEQ. V lost 8 bases, J lost 2 bases, and 12 bases lay in between. CDR3 size: 14 residues. This CDR3 reads CASEPYRTNEKLFF. The CDR3 nucleotides read TGTGCCAGCGAACCGTACAGGACTAATGAAAAACTGTTTTTT.

In this sample, this clone turned up a few times. The chain couples TRBV5-5 to TRBJ1-2, with 11 positions matching TRBD1. Germline CDR1 is SGHKS and CDR2 is YYEKEE (reference sequence). V was pared by 4 bases and J by 4 bases, with 6 bases of the junction left unmatched. The CDR3 is 15 amino acids. CDR3 DNA sequence: TGTGCCAGCAGCCTGGGACAGGGGGGAGGCTATGGCTACACCTTC. This gives the protein CASSLGQGGGYGYTF.

The rearrangement joins TRBV5-5 to TRBJ2-1, with TRBD2 matching over 9 bases. Looked up from germline, CDR1 is SGHKS and CDR2 is YYEKEE (reference sequence). Trimming at V came to 4 bases and at J to 4 bases, leaving 6 bases not matched to a gene. The CDR3 runs to 15 residues. CDR3 residues: CASSPTSGSYNEQFF. CDR3 nucleotides: TGTGCCAGCAGCCCGACTAGCGGAAGTTACAATGAGCAGTTCTTC.